This is a list of T cell receptor beta chains from one sample in a study of cytomegalovirus exposure and HLA in healthy donors. Assay: immunoSEQ multiplex PCR; the TCRdb copy retains only in-frame clones and omits some. Of about 100,000 clones listed, 65% to 80% are singletons. Sequencing was done on a sample of PBMCs. Source of these receptors: a man aged 35-49 years in good health and CMV-seropositive. Each CDR3 is given with its conserved first and last residue. The order of the fields is J gene, clone size, V gene, D gene, CDR3 protein, CDR3 DNA. D genes are given only for firm matches. Expanded clones are given a class, and other clones once, few, many or no size at all.

TRBJ1-2 NA TRBV10-3 NA CAISEVQGSGYTF TGTGCCATCAGTGAGGTACAGGGTAGTGGCTACACCTTC
TRBJ2-1 few TRBV19 NA CASRRGSLYNEQFF TGTGCCAGTCGTCGAGGCTCCCTCTACAATGAGCAGTTCTTC
TRBJ2-7 once TRBV13 TRBD1 CASRLRGTGEGEQYF TGTGCCAGTCGGCTTAGGGGGACAGGGGAGGGCGAGCAGTACTTC
TRBJ1-1 NA TRBV4-2 TRBD1 CASSQRQGRTEAFF TGTGCCAGCAGCCAAAGACAGGGTCGAACTGAAGCTTTCTTT
TRBJ2-7 NA TRBV11-2 TRBD1 CASSLVQGASEQYF TGTGCCAGCAGCTTAGTACAGGGGGCGAGTGAGCAGTACTTC
TRBJ2-7 NA TRBV7-9 TRBD2 CASSSATSGSYEQYF TGTGCCAGCAGCTCCGCCACTAGCGGGAGTTACGAGCAGTACTTC
TRBJ2-7 NA TRBV2 TRBD1 CASIPGQGLGQYF TGTGCCAGCATTCCGGGACAGGGGCTGGGGCAGTACTTC
TRBJ1-5 NA TRBV14 NA CASSRQNQPQHF TGTGCCAGCAGCCGACAGAATCAGCCCCAGCATTTT
TRBJ1-3 NA TRBV6-1 NA CASGAAVRNTIYF TGTGCCAGCGGAGCCGCCGTGAGAAACACCATATATTTT
TRBJ2-1 NA TRBV7-9 NA CASSADSFNEQFF TGTGCCAGCAGCGCGGACTCCTTCAATGAGCAGTTCTTC
TRBJ1-2 NA TRBV10-2 NA CASRQDSNYGYTF TGCGCCAGCAGACAGGACAGTAACTATGGCTACACCTTC
TRBJ2-7 NA TRBV14 NA CASSQDLKRYGEQYF TGTGCCAGCAGCCAAGATCTTAAGCGGTACGGTGAGCAGTACTTC
TRBJ1-5 few TRBV6-5 TRBD1 CASSYARTGRRPQHF TGTGCCAGCAGTTACGCCAGGACAGGGAGGAGGCCCCAGCATTTT
TRBJ2-7 once TRBV5-1 NA CASRDTTREQYF TGCGCCAGCAGGGACACAACACGGGAGCAGTACTTC
TRBJ2-4 NA TRBV11-2 TRBD2 CASSFLGNSGGVNIQYF TGTGCCAGCAGCTTCCTCGGGAATAGCGGGGGAGTAAACATTCAGTACTTC
TRBJ2-2 few TRBV7-2 NA CASRGGGLAGGELFF TGTGCCAGCCGCGGCGGTGGGCTAGCAGGCGGGGAGCTGTTTTTT
TRBJ2-3 NA TRBV5-1 TRBD1 CASSLGQGFSDTQYF TGCGCCAGCAGCTTGGGACAGGGTTTTTCAGATACGCAGTATTTT
TRBJ2-3 NA TRBV18 NA CASSPKGDGRTQYF TGTGCCAGCTCACCTAAGGGGGACGGCCGTACGCAGTATTTT
TRBJ2-7 NA TRBV21-1 NA CASSKVAGQGAYEQYF TGTGCCAGCAGCAAGGTGGCGGGACAGGGGGCCTACGAGCAGTACTTC
TRBJ2-7 few TRBV7-9 NA CASSLRTAPLYEQYF TGTGCCAGCAGCTTAAGGACAGCCCCTCTCTACGAGCAGTACTTC
TRBJ2-7 NA TRBV7-9 TRBD2 CSSSLPAGGLDEQYF TGTTCCAGCAGCTTACCGGCGGGGGGGCTTGACGAGCAGTACTTC
TRBJ2-4 NA TRBV11-2 NA CASSLGGVTKNIQYF TGTGCCAGCAGCTTAGGGGGAGTAACCAAAAACATTCAGTACTTC
TRBJ2-2 NA TRBV6-1 TRBD2 CASSEAGGDTGELFF TGTGCCAGCAGTGAAGCGGGAGGGGACACCGGGGAGCTGTTTTTT